Following are 20 T cell receptor beta chains from one sample sequenced in a study of identical twins. TCRdb recomputed calls from the 5' RACE reads with MiXCR, one row per CDR3 protein. The sample has just under 650,000 distinct CDR3 sequences, about 7.6% seen once. The data also belong to a second study, concerning yellow fever vaccine responses in identical twins.

What was sequenced was PBMCs. These receptors originate from a young woman in good health.

This clonotype has at least ten counts. For the CDR3, the DNA is TGTGCCAGCAGCCGCAGGGATTTCGGCTATGGCTACACCTTC. The encoded protein is CASSRRDFGYGYTF. The chain combines TRBV12-3 or TRBV12-4 with TRBJ1-2; D is perhaps TRBD1 (5 bases). Deletions cut 6 bases from V and 4 bases from J, with 15 bases between. This CDR3 region has 14 residues.

The chain employs TRBV6-5 and TRBJ2-5, with 11 bases lining up with TRBD2. The CDR3 runs 18 residues. Trimming took 1 base from V and 1 from J; bases not matched to a gene: 8. Germline CDR1 and CDR2: MNHEY and SVGAGI. For the CDR3, the DNA is TGTGCCAGCAGTTACTTCCGGCTTGGACTAGCGGGCCAAGAGACCCAGTACTTC. Amino acid sequence: CASSYFRLGLAGQETQYF.

Many counts were recorded for this clonotype. The chain employs TRBV2 and TRBJ2-2; D is ambiguous. CDR1 and CDR2 (germline): SNHLY, FYNNEI. Trimming cost V 7 bases and J 0 bases, with 24 bases left between them. This CDR3 has 19 residues. In DNA, the CDR3 is TGTGCCAGCACCCCGGAGTCTCGTCGAGTCGAGACGAACACCGGGGAGCTGTTTTTT. This encodes CASTPESRRVETNTGELFF.

A few counts support this clonotype. The chain is built from TRBV12-3 or TRBV12-4 and TRBJ1-3; D uncertain. The CDR3 runs 11 residues. The V and J ends lost 7 bases and 4 bases respectively, with 5 bases between them. The DNA of the CDR3 is TGTGCCAGCAAGGAGGGAAACACCATATATTTT. Translated: CASKEGNTIYF.

This clonotype was detected many times. The chain is built from TRBV4-1 and TRBJ2-4; D possibly corresponds to TRBD2 (5 bases). Germline CDR1 is MGHRA and CDR2 is YSYEKL. The CDR3 extends over 16 amino acids. V lost 0 bases to trimming and J lost 8 bases, with 17 bases between them. The CDR3 loop reads CASSQDLTWEADIQYF. In DNA form, the CDR3 reads TGCGCCAGCAGCCAAGATCTGACTTGGGAAGCGGACATTCAGTACTTC.

This clonotype was counted many times. The chain joins TRBV4-1 to TRBJ2-5; TRBD2 agrees at 9 bases. V shed 0 bases, J shed 0 bases, and the junction held 14 bases outside the gene matches. The CDR3 sequence is 20 residues long. Germline assignment: CDR1 MGHRA and CDR2 YSYEKL. The CDR3 protein is CASSQDRGLAVLQNQETQYF. CDR3 DNA sequence: TGCGCCAGCAGCCAAGATCGGGGACTAGCCGTACTCCAAAACCAAGAGACCCAGTACTTC.

This clonotype was seen ten or more times. The gene calls are TRBV3-1 and TRBJ1-2; no reliable D call. The CDR3 totals 14 residues. V lost 0 bases, J lost 3 bases, and 8 bases lay in between. The V gene's germline CDR1 is LGHDT and CDR2 YNNKEL (reference sequence). The CDR3 here is CASSQDRNYYGYTF. CDR3 in DNA: TGTGCCAGCAGCCAAGATCGTAACTACTATGGCTACACCTTC.

This chain uses TRBV9 with TRBJ2-2; D is undetermined. Trimming stripped 2 bases from V and 1 base from J, with 15 bases between. Germline V CDR1 and CDR2: SGDLS, YYNGEE. This CDR3 has 17 amino acids. Here the CDR3 DNA reads TGTGCCAGCAGCGTCGGGCCCCGAATACTGAACACCGGGGAGCTGTTTTTT. Translated, it gives CASSVGPRILNTGELFF.

The gene calls are TRBV20-1 and TRBJ2-3; tentative D call: TRBD2 (5 bases). The CDR3 spans 16 residues. Trimming removed 0 bases from V and 3 bases from J, with 16 bases in between. Germline CDR1 reads DFQATT; CDR2 reads SNEGSKA (reference sequence). The CDR3 coding sequence is TGCAGTGCTAGAGATTGGGCAGGTCGAGGGACAGATACGCAGTATTTT. Amino acid sequence: CSARDWAGRGTDTQYF.

This chain joins TRBV11-2 and TRBJ2-5; 8 bases fit TRBD2. Germline CDR1 SGHAT, CDR2 FQNNGV. The CDR3 covers 15 residues. Losses at the gene ends were 4 bases for V and 5 bases for J; bases not matched to a gene: 9. The CDR3 DNA sequence: TGTGCCAGCAGCTCTACGGGGGGGGGCCCCGAGACCCAGTACTTC. It is translated as CASSSTGGGPETQYF.

Ten or more counts support this clonotype. The rearrangement joins TRBV11-2 to TRBJ2-3; 10 bases map to TRBD2. Per germline, CDR1 SGHAT and CDR2 FQNNGV. V was pared by 2 bases and J by 2 bases, with 1 base of the junction left unmatched. The CDR3 covers 15 residues. CDR3 nucleotide sequence: TGTGCCAGCAGCTTAAGCGGGGGGGTCACAGATACGCAGTATTTT. Residues: CASSLSGGVTDTQYF.

This clonotype was detected a few times. The CDR3 nucleotides are TGCAGTCTAAAGACGGCAGGCTCTGGAAACACCATATATTTT. Translation: CSLKTAGSGNTIYF. The rearrangement uses TRBV20-1 and TRBJ1-3; D is undetermined. The CDR3 spans 14 residues. CDR1 DFQATT and CDR2 SNEGSKA come from the germline V gene (reference sequence). With 8 bases removed from V and 0 bases from J, the gap between germline ends came to 14 bases.

This clonotype has just a few counts. The CDR3 protein is CASTSGQGAYEQYF. CDR3 DNA sequence: TGTGCCAGCACCTCGGGACAGGGGGCCTACGAGCAGTACTTC. The rearrangement links TRBV25-1 to TRBJ2-7; 11 bases are shared with TRBD1. Germline V gene lookup returns CDR1 MGHDK and CDR2 SYGVNS. The CDR3 has 14 amino acids. The junction had 4 bases not matched to a gene; V was cut back by 7 bases and J by 2 bases.

The gene calls are TRBV28 and TRBJ1-5; the D is unclear. This CDR3 region has 15 residues. V gave up 6 bases and J gave up 2 bases, with 14 bases separating them. Germline CDR1 and CDR2: MDHEN and SYDVKM. DNA for the CDR3: TGTGCCAGCAGAGTTTGGGGAGGCGGCAATCAGCCCCAGCATTTT. Translating it yields CASRVWGGGNQPQHF.

Many counts were recorded for this clonotype. This chain links TRBV14 with TRBJ2-1; D not certain. CDR1 SGHDN and CDR2 FVKESK come from the germline V gene. The CDR3 contains 15 residues. Deletions cut 6 bases from V and 4 bases from J, with 16 bases between. Here the CDR3 reads CASSINPTRYNEQFF. CDR3 DNA: TGTGCCAGCAGTATTAATCCGACACGATACAATGAGCAGTTCTTC.

This clonotype turned up a few times. The CDR3 spells CASGRPGETQYF. The CDR3 DNA is TGCGCCTCCGGAAGGCCAGGGGAGACCCAGTACTTC. The genes are TRBV5-1 and TRBJ2-5; D perhaps matches TRBD1 (5 bases). There are 12 residues in the CDR3. Germline V gene data show CDR1 as SGHRS and CDR2 as YFSETQ. Trimming took off 10 bases at V and 5 bases at J, with 15 bases between the two ends.

The chain uses TRBV3-1 and TRBJ2-1; D uncertain. Germline V gene sequence: CDR1 LGHDT, CDR2 YNNKEL (reference sequence). With 4 bases removed from V and 8 bases from J, the gap between germline ends came to 18 bases. This CDR3 comprises 15 residues. CDR3 protein: CASSPSVSFSDEQFF. CDR3 bases: TGTGCCAGCAGCCCTTCTGTTAGTTTCTCCGATGAGCAGTTCTTC.

The chain combines TRBV20-1 with TRBJ1-1; a possible D gene is TRBD1 (5 bases). The CDR3 is made up of 15 amino acids. The V gene's germline CDR1 is DFQATT and CDR2 SNEGSKA (reference sequence). With 3 bases removed from V and 5 bases from J, the gap between germline ends came to 19 bases. CDR3 bases: TGCAGTGCTAGCGACCCGGGCGGCCGGGGGACTGAAGCTTTCTTT. Translating it yields CSASDPGGRGTEAFF.

This clonotype was counted between two and nine times. The chain has TRBV27 and TRBJ1-2; D is unclear. This CDR3 contains 10 residues. CDR1 is MNHEY and CDR2 is SMNVEV in the germline V gene (reference sequence). V lost 6 bases, J lost 3 bases, and 2 bases lay in between. The CDR3, as DNA: TGTGCCAGCAGACACTATGGCTACACCTTC. Its protein product is CASRHYGYTF.

The chain combines TRBV2 with TRBJ1-5; D might be TRBD1 (5 bases). CDR3 size: 16 residues. Germline V gene data show CDR1 as SNHLY and CDR2 as FYNNEI. V was pared by 4 bases and J by 0 bases, with 13 bases between. CDR3: CASSAGQGYSNQPQHF. The CDR3 DNA reads as TGTGCCAGCAGTGCGGGGCAGGGCTATAGCAATCAGCCCCAGCATTTT. Combining the CDR3 with reference TRBV2 and TRBJ1-5 gives the whole variable domain EPEVTQTPSHQVTQMGQEVILRCVPISNHLYFYWYRQILGQKVEFLVSFYNNEISEKSEIFDDQFSVERPDGSNFTLKIRSTKLEDSAMYFCASSAGQGYSNQPQHFGDGTRLSIL.